These 25 T cell receptor beta chains were sequenced from one sample in a study of CD8 T cells in ankylosing spondylitis (dated by TCRdb to about 2017). The method behind the library was 5' RACE. Data came from an Illumina HiSeq 2500. TCRdb reran the public reads through fastp at Q25 and MiXCR, keeping productive beta chains. All rows with the same CDR3 protein become a single entry with the most common DNA and genes. A total of roughly 350,000 distinct CDR3 sequences appear in this sample, around 8% of them only once. In total, the top ten clones hold 14% to 15% of the sample. These receptors have no known antigen. Study-wide conclusions, independent of this receptor: Blood from ankylosing spondylitis patients appeared to be characterized by a TCR beta motif made up of several highly homologous amino acid variants.

The sequenced sample consisted of blood, either unsorted or a sorted T cell fraction (not recorded which). The receptors originated from a male donor with ankylosing spondylitis.

This clonotype was detected ten times or more. The rearrangement links TRBV28 to TRBJ1-5; 7 bases line up with TRBD1. Germline V CDR1 and CDR2: MDHEN, SYDVKM. The trim removed 6 bases at V and 10 bases at J, leaving 12 bases unmatched. This CDR3 has 14 amino acids. This CDR3 reads CASRGQIRISPQHF. The CDR3 DNA sequence: TGTGCCAGCAGGGGACAGATCCGTATCAGCCCCCAGCATTTT.

This clonotype was counted a few times. CDR3 residues: CASSSTSGRDEQFF. The CDR3 nucleotides are TGCGCCAGCAGCTCCACTAGCGGGAGGGATGAGCAGTTCTTC. The chain links TRBV5-1 to TRBJ2-1; 13 bases align to TRBD2. Germline trimming cut 3 bases from V and 8 bases from J; bases unmatched to any gene: 2. The germline gives CDR1 SGHRS, CDR2 YFSETQ. The CDR3 contains 14 residues.

This clonotype was seen many times. This sequence joins TRBV10-3 and TRBJ2-2; D is unclear. The germline V and J ends were trimmed by 4 bases and 0 bases, with 12 bases remaining between them. CDR3 size: 16 residues. Germline CDR1 ENHRY, CDR2 SYGVKD. CDR3 coding DNA: TGTGCCATCAGTGTTTCCCGCCCTTCGAACACCGGGGAGCTGTTTTTT. Translating gives CAISVSRPSNTGELFF.

The chain combines TRBV7-2 with TRBJ2-3; 8 bases line up with TRBD2. This CDR3 has 16 amino acids. Germline V CDR1 and CDR2: SGHTA, FQGNSA. V lost 4 bases, J lost 0 bases, and 6 bases stayed unmatched. CDR3 sequence reads: CASSSIAGLSTDTQYF. In DNA form, the CDR3 reads TGTGCCAGCAGCTCGATAGCGGGGCTCAGCACAGATACGCAGTATTTT.

The chain couples TRBV28 to TRBJ2-2; weak D call: TRBD2 (6 bases). V dropped 4 bases and J dropped 4 bases, with 10 bases sitting between them. The CDR3 contains 14 residues. Germline CDR1 MDHEN, CDR2 SYDVKM. The CDR3 here is CASSSGTLTGELFF. In DNA form, the CDR3 reads TGTGCCAGCAGTTCCGGGACTCTCACCGGGGAGCTGTTTTTT.

The chain links TRBV5-1 to TRBJ2-5; 7 bases line up with TRBD1. Germline loops: CDR1 SGHRS, CDR2 YFSETQ. Losses at the gene ends were 2 bases for V and 2 bases for J; bases not matched to a gene: 3. There are 14 residues in the CDR3. CDR3: CASSFQGQQETQYF. In nucleotides, the CDR3 is TGCGCCAGCAGCTTCCAGGGACAGCAAGAGACCCAGTACTTC.

This clonotype was seen only a few times. The chain links TRBV5-1 to TRBJ2-1; unclear D gene. The CDR3 contains 14 residues. Germline values: CDR1 SGHRS, CDR2 YFSETQ. V was cut by 2 bases and J by 8 bases, with 14 bases left in between. The CDR3 nucleotides are TGCGCCAGCAGCTTCGGAAAAGAGTCCCATGAGCAGTTCTTC. Protein product: CASSFGKESHEQFF.

V usage is TRBV3-1 and J usage is TRBJ2-1; D may be TRBD2 (6 bases). The CDR3 is made up of 15 amino acids. Germline V gene sequence: CDR1 LGHDT, CDR2 YNNKEL (reference sequence). V lost 1 base, J lost 10 bases, and 17 bases lay in between. CDR3 bases: TGTGCCAGCAGCCAAGTGACTAGTCGGTCGAGCGAGCAGTTCTTC. It encodes CASSQVTSRSSEQFF.

The chain has TRBV5-1 and TRBJ2-7; TRBD1 is a possible D gene (6 bases). The V and J ends lost 6 bases and 1 base respectively, with 8 bases between them. Germline V gene sequence: CDR1 SGHRS, CDR2 YFSETQ. The CDR3 runs 12 residues. The CDR3 spells CASTGQSYEQYF. DNA for the CDR3: TGCGCCAGCACCGGACAGTCCTACGAGCAGTACTTC.

This clonotype was counted at least ten times. This sequence joins TRBV10-3 and TRBJ2-2; D is ambiguous. CDR1 is ENHRY and CDR2 is SYGVKD in the germline V gene. Trimming left V 4 bases short and J 7 bases short, with 13 bases between. The CDR3 has 14 residues. CDR3 in DNA: TGTGCCATCAGTGCGCTCCCCCCGGGCGGGGAGCTGTTTTTT. It encodes CAISALPPGGELFF.

The genes are TRBV15 and TRBJ2-5; no definite D call. V was pared by 0 bases and J by 3 bases, with 8 bases between. The germline V gene has CDR1 LNHNV and CDR2 YYDKDF (reference sequence). CDR3 length: 14 amino acids. CDR3 in amino acids: CATSRDRKEETQYF. The CDR3 nucleotides are TGTGCCACCAGCAGAGATCGGAAGGAAGAGACCCAGTACTTC.

This clonotype was counted between two and nine times. J is TRBJ1-1 and V is TRBV7-9, with D possibly being TRBD1 (5 bases). This CDR3 spans 13 amino acids. V lost 4 bases to trimming and J lost 4 bases, with 10 bases between them. The germline CDR1 and CDR2 sequences are SEHNR and FQNEAQ (reference sequence). The CDR3 DNA reads TGTGCCAGCAGCTGGCCAGGGCTCACTGAAGCTTTCTTT. It encodes CASSWPGLTEAFF.

This clonotype has more than one count but fewer than ten. The CDR3 here is CASSPPGGQTNEQFF. For the CDR3, the DNA is TGTGCCAGCAGCCCCCCGGGGGGACAGACCAATGAGCAGTTCTTC. The genes are TRBV7-2 and TRBJ2-1; possibly TRBD1 or TRBD2 for D (7 bases each). V lost 5 bases to trimming and J lost 6 bases, with 17 bases between them. In germline, CDR1 is SGHTA, CDR2 FQGNSA. The CDR3 contains 15 residues.

This clonotype occurred many times. This likely comes from a read error, as the CDR3 has no conserved phenylalanine or tryptophan at its end. The J gene is TRBJ1-1, the V gene TRBV12-3 or TRBV12-4, with D uncertain. The CDR3 totals 13 residues. V dropped 7 bases and J dropped 3 bases, with 12 bases sitting between them. This CDR3 is CASKLFQYTEAFL. In nucleotides, the CDR3 is TGTGCCAGCAAGCTGTTTCAGTACACTGAAGCTTTCCTT.

This clonotype appeared a few times. The chain links TRBV20-1 to TRBJ1-1, with a weak D call TRBD1 (5 bases). Germline-derived CDR1 and CDR2 are DFQATT and SNEGSKA (reference sequence). The CDR3 runs to 11 residues. Trimming removed 5 bases at V and 2 bases at J, with 6 bases between. The CDR3: CSADRNTEAFF. The DNA of the CDR3 is TGCAGTGCTGACAGAAACACTGAAGCTTTCTTT.

This clonotype was detected only a few times. This chain connects TRBV5-1 to TRBJ1-2; 10 bases align to TRBD1. Trimming at V came to 4 bases and at J to 6 bases, leaving 3 bases not matched to a gene. The CDR3 consists of 13 residues. Germline lookup yields CDR1 SGHRS and CDR2 YFSETQ. The CDR3 here is CASSPGQGDGYTF. CDR3 coding DNA: TGCGCCAGCAGCCCCGGACAGGGGGATGGCTACACCTTC.

This clonotype showed up just a few times. The V call is TRBV7-2, the J call TRBJ1-6; D is uncertain. Trimming removed 2 bases at V and 5 bases at J, with 13 bases between. Per the germline V gene, CDR1 is SGHTA and CDR2 is FQGNSA. This CDR3 is built from 16 residues. CDR3 DNA sequence: TGTGCCAGCAGCTTAAACACCGGGCCCAATAATTCACCCCTCCACTTT. This codes for CASSLNTGPNNSPLHF.

This clonotype was found a few times. V and J are TRBV2 and TRBJ1-2; D unclear. V lost 6 bases to trimming and J lost 7 bases, with 6 bases between them. Germline V CDR1 and CDR2: SNHLY, FYNNEI. The CDR3 spans 10 residues. The CDR3 DNA reads as TGTGCCAGCAGCCCGGGTGGCTACACCTTC. This encodes CASSPGGYTF.

This clonotype has ten or more counts. The rearrangement links TRBV5-8 to TRBJ1-1; D gene unclear. Per the germline V gene, CDR1 is SGHTS and CDR2 is YDEGEE. The CDR3 runs 12 residues. Trimming stripped 4 bases from V and 6 bases from J, with 10 bases between. The CDR3 nucleotides are TGTGCCAGCAGCCGAAACAGAGCTGAAGCTTTCTTT. This sequence encodes CASSRNRAEAFF.

Only a few counts were recorded for this clonotype. The CDR3 spells CSVRVDTQYF. The CDR3 nucleotides read TGCAGCGTCAGGGTAGATACGCAGTATTTT. This chain joins TRBV29-1 and TRBJ2-3; possibly TRBD1 for D (5 bases). The CDR3 runs to 10 residues. Trimming pared 6 bases from V and 5 bases from J, leaving 6 bases between. Germline assignment: CDR1 SQVTM and CDR2 ANQGSEA.

V usage is TRBV30 and J usage is TRBJ1-1, with D maybe TRBD1 (5 bases). Germline CDR1 is GTSNPN and CDR2 is SVGIG (reference sequence). The CDR3 has 14 amino acids. Deletions cut 3 bases from V and 5 bases from J, with 16 bases between. This CDR3 reads CAWRGAGLGTEAFF. CDR3 bases: TGTGCCTGGAGAGGGGCAGGGTTGGGGACTGAAGCTTTCTTT.

This clonotype was recorded a few times. This chain uses TRBV6-2 or TRBV6-3 with TRBJ1-1; TRBD1 agrees at 11 bases. Germline values: CDR1 MNHEY, CDR2 SVGEGT. The CDR3 covers 16 residues. V shed 2 bases, J shed 1 base, and the junction held 3 bases outside the gene matches. The CDR3 coding sequence is TGTGCCAGCAGTTACGCCGGACAGGGGGCGAACACTGAAGCTTTCTTT. Translated, it gives CASSYAGQGANTEAFF.

This clonotype showed up many times. The chain has TRBV9 and TRBJ2-3; TRBD2 matches 11 bases. From germline, CDR1 is SGDLS and CDR2 YYNGEE. With V trimmed by 4 bases and J by 2 bases, 6 bases remained unmatched. The CDR3 consists of 16 residues. The CDR3: CASSPGTSGNTDTQYF. The CDR3 DNA follows: TGTGCCAGCAGCCCTGGGACTAGCGGTAACACAGATACGCAGTATTTT. Using reference TRBV9 and TRBJ2-3 for the parts outside the CDR3, the full variable domain is DSGVTQTPKHLITATGQRVTLRCSPRSGDLSVYWYQQSLDQGLQFLIQYYNGEERAKGNILERFSAQQFPDLHSELNLSSLELGDSALYFCASSPGTSGNTDTQYFGPGTRLTVL.

This clonotype came up many times. The rearrangement joins TRBV5-6 to TRBJ2-7; the D is unclear. V was clipped by 0 bases and J by 5 bases, with 6 bases between them. CDR1 is SGHDT, CDR2 YYEEEE, per germline. CDR3 length equals 12 residues. The CDR3 DNA sequence: TGTGCCAGCAGCTTGGTCCGGGACGAGCAGTACTTC. It translates to CASSLVRDEQYF.

This clonotype was counted between two and nine times. This sequence joins TRBV27 and TRBJ1-5, with 7 bases aligning to TRBD1. In germline, CDR1 is MNHEY, CDR2 SMNVEV (reference sequence). Trimming removed 6 bases from V and 0 bases from J; junction bases left unmatched: 8. The CDR3 is 16 residues long. The CDR3 here is CASRQQGWNSNQPQHF. Written as DNA, the CDR3 is TGTGCCAGCAGACAACAGGGGTGGAATAGCAATCAGCCCCAGCATTTT.